Sequencing of this T cell receptor (beta chain) was carried out in a study of shared clonotypes between healthy human individuals. The repertoire was sequenced with immunoSEQ multiplex PCR; TCRdb's copy has only in-frame clones and lacks some. The sample records roughly 2.5 million clones, more than 80% being singletons. The CDR3 totals 15 residues. CDR1 PRHDT and CDR2 FYEKMQ come from the germline V gene (reference sequence). The V and J ends lost 2 bases and 7 bases respectively, with 15 bases between them. The rearrangement links TRBV13 to TRBJ2-1; D gene unclear. The sequence came from a young man in good health. The source material was naive CD4+ T cells sorted from blood. Sample subset: CD45RA+ positively selected. The CDR3 spells CASSLFGVRVNEQFF. The CDR3, as DNA: TGTGCCAGCAGCTTATTCGGCGTACGAGTGAATGAGCAGTTCTTC.